Listed here are 8 T cell receptor beta chains from one sample, sequenced in a study of T cell changes during pregnancy in multiple sclerosis. Clones were read by immunoSEQ multiplex PCR, and TCRdb kept only the in-frame ones, dropping some. The data contain under 45,000 clones, around nine tenths of them seen just once; the ten biggest clones take up approximately 0.73%. Material: CD4+ T cells from peripheral blood mononuclear cells, obtained in the first trimester of pregnancy. The receptors shown here come from a female donor with multiple sclerosis, enrolled in a pregnancy study.

This sequence joins TRBV2 and TRBJ2-7; possibly TRBD1 for D (6 bases). Germline lookup yields CDR1 SNHLY and CDR2 FYNNEI. CDR3 length: 13 amino acids. Trimming stripped 8 bases from V and 2 bases from J, with 13 bases between. CDR3 DNA sequence: TGTGCCAGCGCCGGAGGACAGACCTACGAGCAGTACTTC. It specifies CASAGGQTYEQYF.

The genes are TRBV6-1 and TRBJ1-1; D gene unclear. The CDR3 covers 13 residues. From germline, CDR1 is MNHNS and CDR2 SASEGT. The V and J ends lost 5 bases and 4 bases respectively, with 11 bases between them. The CDR3 here is CASSLGSGTEAFF. CDR3 DNA sequence: TGTGCCAGCAGTCTAGGTAGCGGCACTGAAGCTTTCTTT.

The chain recombines TRBV6-1 with TRBJ2-1, with 9 bases fitting TRBD2. The V segment lost 7 bases and the J segment 2 bases; nucleotides outside the gene matches: 6. CDR1 and CDR2 (germline): MNHNS, SASEGT. The CDR3 length is 15 residues. CDR3 in DNA: TGTGCCAGCAAGCCCGGGACTAGCACCTACAATGAGCAGTTCTTC. Translating gives CASKPGTSTYNEQFF.

V gene TRBV7-2 combines with J gene TRBJ1-2, with 8 positions matching TRBD1. Germline loops: CDR1 SGHTA, CDR2 FQGNSA. The CDR3 is 14 amino acids. V lost 2 bases and J lost 6; bases outside the gene matches: 5. The CDR3 DNA is TGTGCCAGCAGCTTACGACAGGGGAAAGATGGCTACACCTTC. This sequence encodes CASSLRQGKDGYTF.

J is TRBJ2-7 and V is TRBV6-5; D may be TRBD2 (5 bases). This CDR3 region has 15 residues. The V end lost 7 bases, the J end lost 0 bases, and 16 bases lay between the germline ends. Germline lookup yields CDR1 MNHEY and CDR2 SVGAGI. The CDR3 is CASKKSGDSSYEQYF. As DNA, the CDR3 is TGTGCCAGCAAGAAATCCGGGGATTCCTCCTACGAGCAGTACTTC.

The chain couples TRBV28 to TRBJ2-3; 9 nucleotides align to TRBD2. The V segment lost 0 bases and the J segment 5 bases; nucleotides outside the gene matches: 3. Germline V lookup: CDR1 MDHEN, CDR2 SYDVKM. The CDR3 length is 15 residues. The CDR3 sequence: CASSLWREGGDTQYF. In DNA form, the CDR3 reads TGTGCCAGCAGTTTATGGCGGGAGGGAGGAGATACGCAGTATTTT.

The chain combines TRBV19 with TRBJ2-1, with 14 bases fitting TRBD2. Unmatched junction bases numbered 0, after V lost 5 bases and J lost 6 bases. Germline lookup yields CDR1 LNHDA and CDR2 SQIVND (reference sequence). The CDR3 covers 14 residues. The CDR3 spells CASSGTSGSNEQFF. In DNA, the CDR3 is TGTGCCAGTAGTGGGACTAGCGGGAGCAATGAGCAGTTCTTC.

The chain links TRBV27 to TRBJ1-4, with D maybe TRBD1 (6 bases). The CDR3 consists of 15 residues. Germline V gene data show CDR1 as MNHEY and CDR2 as SMNVEV (reference sequence). V lost 0 bases, J lost 8 bases, and 13 bases lay in between. As DNA, the CDR3 is TGTGCCAGCAGTTTATCGCGGGGGCTTCGGGAAAAACTGTTTTTT. This encodes CASSLSRGLREKLFF.